The 9 T cell receptor beta chains in this list originate from one sample, sequenced in a study of technical replicates of blood from a few donors. Sequencing used immunoSEQ multiplex PCR; TCRdb keeps in-frame clones, though not all of them. The sample gives approximately 81,000 clones, approximately 96% of which show up once; roughly 0.37% is in the top ten. Material: T cells isolated from PBMCs. The origin of the receptors is a human donor in good health.

The chain combines TRBV9 with TRBJ1-2; D might be TRBD1 (5 bases). Per the germline V gene, CDR1 is SGDLS and CDR2 is YYNGEE. The CDR3 runs to 17 residues. With 0 bases removed from V and 2 bases from J, the gap between germline ends came to 17 bases. In DNA, the CDR3 is TGTGCCAGCAGCGTAGAGAGGATCGGGGGAAGGAACTATGGCTACACCTTC. Its protein is CASSVERIGGRNYGYTF.

CDR3 DNA sequence: TGTGCCAGCAGCTTCTCCGGGAACACCGGGGAGCTGTTTTTT. Residues: CASSFSGNTGELFF. V and J are TRBV11-3 and TRBJ2-2; D unclear. The germline V gene encodes CDR1 SGHNT and CDR2 YENEEA. This CDR3 region has 14 residues. V lost 3 bases to trimming and J lost 1 base, with 6 bases between them.

This clone was recorded once. V is TRBV28 and J is TRBJ1-1; 8 bases map to TRBD1. The length of the CDR3 is 15 residues. The germline CDR1 and CDR2 sequences are MDHEN and SYDVKM. Trimming at V came to 5 bases and at J to 3 bases, leaving 8 bases not matched to a gene. The CDR3 DNA is TGTGCCAGCAGTGGAGGACAGGGTATGCACACTGAAGCTTTCTTT. Amino acid sequence: CASSGGQGMHTEAFF.

The rearrangement uses TRBV9 and TRBJ2-7, with TRBD2 identical over 9 bases. Germline trimming cut 1 base from V and 6 bases from J; bases unmatched to any gene: 2. Germline V gene data show CDR1 as SGDLS and CDR2 as YYNGEE. This CDR3 region has 13 residues. CDR3 nucleotide sequence: TGTGCCAGCAGCGTACAAGCGGGAGGCGAGCAGTACTTC. Encoded protein: CASSVQAGGEQYF.

The chain is built from TRBV30 and TRBJ1-4; 10 bases map to TRBD1. Per the germline V gene, CDR1 is GTSNPN and CDR2 is SVGIG (reference sequence). V was clipped by 5 bases and J by 2 bases; unmatched bases: 2. The CDR3 loop spans 14 amino acids. CDR3 sequence (DNA): TGTGCCTGGGGGACAGGGGACACTAATGAAAAACTGTTTTTT. Protein product: CAWGTGDTNEKLFF.

This clone was picked up one time. This chain uses TRBV19 with TRBJ2-7, with D perhaps TRBD2 (6 bases). Trimming removed 3 bases from V and 3 bases from J, with 9 bases in between. This CDR3 region has 13 residues. Per the germline V gene, CDR1 is LNHDA and CDR2 is SQIVND (reference sequence). CDR3 in amino acids: CASSIRENYEQYF. Written as DNA, the CDR3 is TGTGCCAGTAGTATCCGGGAGAACTACGAGCAGTACTTC.

The V and J genes are TRBV6-1 and TRBJ1-5; D is perhaps TRBD1 (6 bases). V was trimmed by 1 base and J by 5 bases, leaving 18 bases between them. The CDR3 loop spans 17 amino acids. The germline V gene has CDR1 MNHNS and CDR2 SASEGT. The CDR3 is CASSEEKPGTPYQPQHF. DNA of the CDR3: TGTGCCAGCAGTGAAGAAAAACCCGGGACACCCTATCAGCCCCAGCATTTT.

The genes are TRBV15 and TRBJ1-3, with D maybe TRBD1 (6 bases). The V end was cut by 2 bases, the J end by 0 bases, with 11 bases between. Germline V gene sequence: CDR1 LNHNV, CDR2 YYDKDF (reference sequence). This CDR3 contains 16 residues. The CDR3 loop reads CATSRSGVHSGNTIYF. CDR3 bases: TGTGCCACCAGCAGATCAGGGGTACACTCTGGAAACACCATATATTTT.

The rearrangement uses TRBV9 and TRBJ1-2; 7 bases are shared with TRBD1. This CDR3 is 13 amino acids long. The V and J ends lost 0 bases and 4 bases, in that order; junction bases with no gene match: 0. Germline V lookup: CDR1 SGDLS, CDR2 YYNGEE. The CDR3 reads CASSVGDSYGYTF. In DNA form, the CDR3 reads TGTGCCAGCAGCGTAGGGGACAGCTATGGCTACACCTTC.